Sequencing of this T cell receptor beta chain was carried out in a study of blood T cell repertoires in COVID-19. Across the study: T cells, B-cell-depleted T cells, or PBMCs provided the cDNA or gDNA that served as material.

The ends lost 7 bases at V and 15 bases at J; junction bases unmatched: 4. The germline V gene has CDR1 SNHLY and CDR2 FYNNEI. The CDR3 sequence is 11 residues long. Authors' analysis steps: Quantification of nucleated cells was approximated via reference gene primer amplification. Repertoires were generated with immunoSEQ multiplex PCR, while TCRdb's copy carries only in-frame clones and drops some. V and J calls and clone size are copied from that table; D and trimming were computed from the DNA. The sample holds roughly 330,000 clones, roughly 87% seen once. Assignment of participants to cohorts was predicated upon participant-reported clinical history. Either two negative PCRs, clearance, or symptom resolution qualified Cohort 3 donors as recovered.

The TCR comes from a woman aged 25 to 39 who had recovered from COVID-19. Material: PBMCs or T cells enriched from blood (not recorded which). The chain has TRBV2 and TRBJ1-4; 11 bases align to TRBD1. CDR3 DNA sequence: TGTGCCAGCACCAGGGACAGGGGGTTGTTTTTT. Amino acids: CASTRDRGLFF.